These T cell receptor beta chains were read from a single sample in a study of blood T cell repertoires in COVID-19. Using immunoSEQ multiplex PCR, the repertoire was profiled, and TCRdb retains in-frame clones only, with some absent. The sample consists of 400,000 or so clones, around nine tenths of them appearing once. The material sequenced was peripheral blood. The origin of the receptors is a woman aged 40-49 years with COVID-19, enrolled during active disease. The CDR3 runs from the conserved cysteine through the conserved F or W. A D gene is named only where the DNA matches it firmly. Clone size is not always given. Where it is, it says once, few, many or a class for expanded clones.

size | J | D | length | V | CDR3 | DNA
few | TRBJ1-4 | - | 15 | TRBV5-4 | CASSLSQGGSEKLFF | TGTGCCAGCAGCCTTAGTCAAGGGGGAAGCGAAAAACTGTTTTTT
- | TRBJ1-6 | TRBD1 | 14 | TRBV19 | CASSILDRGSPLHF | TGTGCCAGTAGTATTTTGGACAGGGGTTCACCCCTCCACTTT
- | TRBJ1-3 | - | 15 | TRBV7-2 | CASSLASDSGNTIYF | TGTGCCAGCAGCTTGGCCTCAGACTCTGGAAACACCATATATTTT
- | TRBJ2-7 | TRBD2 | 14 | TRBV29-1 | CSVAAGLGTYEQYF | TGCAGCGTTGCCGCGGGACTAGGAACCTACGAGCAGTACTTC
- | TRBJ1-2 | TRBD1 | 15 | TRBV7-9 | CASSLYGTGVGGYTF | TGTGCCAGCAGCTTATACGGGACAGGGGTAGGCGGCTACACCTTC
- | TRBJ1-2 | - | 13 | TRBV6-4 | CASSARGGDGYTF | TGTGCCAGCAGTGCACGGGGTGGGGATGGCTACACCTTC
few | TRBJ1-6 | TRBD1 | 14 | TRBV6-5 | CASSYGQGDSPLHF | TGTGCCAGCAGTTACGGACAGGGAGATTCACCCCTCCACTTT
- | TRBJ1-5 | TRBD1 | 15 | TRBV7-2 | CASSFQTGSNQPQHF | TGTGCCAGCAGCTTCCAGACAGGGAGCAATCAGCCCCAGCATTTT
- | TRBJ1-4 | - | 15 | TRBV7-2 | CASSLSRLPNEKLFF | TGTGCCAGCAGCTTATCCAGGTTACCTAATGAAAAACTGTTTTTT
- | TRBJ1-2 | - | 13 | TRBV14 | CASSPRLLYGYTF | TGTGCCAGCAGCCCCAGGCTGCTCTATGGCTACACCTTC
- | TRBJ1-2 | - | 15 | TRBV5-5 | CASSFYLTENYGYTF | TGTGCCAGCAGCTTCTATTTGACGGAGAACTATGGCTACACCTTC
few | TRBJ2-1 | TRBD2 | 14 | TRBV15 | CATSPGGLYNEQFF | TGTGCCACCAGCCCGGGGGGGTTATACAATGAGCAGTTCTTC
- | TRBJ1-3 | - | 15 | TRBV6-5 | CASMRGLSSGNTIYF | TGTGCCAGCATGAGGGGGTTGAGCTCTGGAAACACCATATATTTT
- | TRBJ1-3 | - | 16 | TRBV10-3 | CAISTPSRSSGNTIYF | TGTGCCATCAGCACCCCTTCCCGCAGCTCTGGAAACACCATATATTTT
- | TRBJ2-7 | TRBD2 | 14 | TRBV7-3 | CASSLGDYSYEQYF | TGTGCCAGCAGCTTAGGGGACTACTCCTACGAGCAGTACTTC
- | TRBJ2-2 | TRBD2 | 15 | TRBV29-1 | CSVLTSGGYTGELFF | TGCAGCGTTCTAACTAGCGGGGGATACACCGGGGAGCTGTTTTTT
- | TRBJ2-3 | TRBD2 | 14 | TRBV29-1 | CSVEASGGSDTQYF | TGCAGCGTTGAGGCTAGCGGGGGTTCAGATACGCAGTATTTT
- | TRBJ2-7 | - | 11 | TRBV5-1 | CASRQTAEQYF | TGCGCCAGCAGACAGACGGCCGAGCAGTACTTC
- | TRBJ1-4 | TRBD1 | 15 | TRBV7-9 | CASSSRQGAYEKLFF | TGTGCCAGCAGCTCCAGACAGGGGGCTTATGAAAAACTGTTTTTT
- | TRBJ1-3 | TRBD1 | 14 | TRBV7-9 | CASSLGTAGNTIYF | TGTGCCAGCAGCCTGGGGACAGCTGGAAACACCATATATTTT
- | TRBJ1-4 | - | 12 | TRBV9 | CASSDRDEKLFF | TGTGCCAGTAGCGACCGAGATGAAAAACTGTTTTTT
- | TRBJ1-1 | - | 16 | TRBV5-5 | CASSGVRGFYNTEAFF | TGTGCCAGCAGCGGTGTGCGGGGGTTCTACAACACTGAAGCTTTCTTT
- | TRBJ2-1 | - | 16 | TRBV5-1 | CASSLGFQGSLDEQFF | TGCGCCAGCAGCTTAGGGTTTCAGGGCTCCCTCGATGAGCAGTTCTTC
- | TRBJ2-1 | TRBD2 | 15 | TRBV5-1 | CASSKTSAYYNEQFF | TGCGCCAGCAGCAAAACTAGCGCATATTACAATGAGCAGTTCTTC
- | TRBJ2-7 | TRBD2 | 19 | TRBV10-3 | CAISSRTSGRPGILYEQYF | TGTGCCATCAGCAGCAGGACTAGCGGAAGACCGGGAATCCTCTACGAGCAGTACTTC
- | TRBJ1-5 | - | 16 | TRBV27 | CATLKRGGLVNQPQHF | TGTGCCACCTTAAAACGGGGAGGGTTGGTCAATCAGCCCCAGCATTTT
- | TRBJ1-2 | - | 15 | TRBV7-2 | CASSLAPGSSYGYTF | TGTGCCAGCAGCTTAGCGCCGGGGTCTAGCTATGGCTACACCTTC
few | TRBJ1-4 | - | 17 | TRBV28 | CASSLVSGRRANEKLFF | TGTGCCAGCAGTTTAGTCTCAGGGCGACGGGCTAATGAAAAACTGTTTTTT
- | TRBJ2-3 | - | 16 | TRBV5-1 | CASSSPRGGNTDTQYF | TGCGCCAGCAGCTCGCCTCGCGGAGGTAATACAGATACGCAGTATTTT
once | TRBJ2-7 | - | 16 | TRBV11-2 | CASSLVQDIGSYEQYF | TGTGCCAGCAGCCTTGTTCAGGACATAGGCTCCTACGAGCAGTACTTC
- | TRBJ2-5 | - | 14 | TRBV5-4 | CASSLGLEEETQYF | TGTGCCAGCAGCTTGGGGCTAGAGGAAGAGACCCAGTACTTC
- | TRBJ2-3 | TRBD1 | 15 | TRBV2 | CASSYSGGSADTQYF | TGTGCCAGCAGTTATTCAGGGGGAAGCGCAGATACGCAGTATTTT
- | TRBJ1-1 | TRBD1 | 12 | TRBV6-5 | CASSHRGTEAFF | TGTGCCAGCAGTCACAGGGGTACTGAAGCTTTCTTT
- | TRBJ1-2 | - | 14 | TRBV3-1/TRBV3-2 | CASSPLGAPGGYTF | TGTGCCAGCAGCCCCCTCGGAGCCCCAGGGGGCTACACCTTC
- | TRBJ1-6 | TRBD1 | 16 | TRBV6-2/TRBV6-3 | CASSDLQGANNSPLHF | TGTGCCAGCAGTGATCTACAGGGGGCGAATAATTCACCCCTCCACTTT